This T cell receptor (beta chain) was sequenced in a study of neurological immune-mediated disorders. Study details: Relapsing-remitting disease affected some 31, and secondary progressive 3, of roughly 34 multiple sclerosis patients.

TCRdb re-analysed the 5' RACE reads in MiXCR, keeping a single row per CDR3 protein. This table has about 70,000 distinct CDR3 sequences, under 5.5% appearing once. Unsorted libraries were prepared from 2 million PBMCs held at -80 C. Trimming removed 4 bases from V and 4 bases from J; junction bases left unmatched: 6. Per the germline V gene, CDR1 is SNHLY and CDR2 is FYNNEI. The CDR3 loop spans 15 amino acids. The sample was PBMCs. This TCR was recovered from a woman in her 70s with multiple sclerosis. The gene calls are TRBV2 and TRBJ1-5; TRBD1 aligns across 8 bases. CDR3 sequence reads: CASSVGQGANQPQHF. In nucleotides, the CDR3 is TGTGCCAGCAGTGTAGGGCAGGGGGCGAATCAGCCCCAGCATTTT.